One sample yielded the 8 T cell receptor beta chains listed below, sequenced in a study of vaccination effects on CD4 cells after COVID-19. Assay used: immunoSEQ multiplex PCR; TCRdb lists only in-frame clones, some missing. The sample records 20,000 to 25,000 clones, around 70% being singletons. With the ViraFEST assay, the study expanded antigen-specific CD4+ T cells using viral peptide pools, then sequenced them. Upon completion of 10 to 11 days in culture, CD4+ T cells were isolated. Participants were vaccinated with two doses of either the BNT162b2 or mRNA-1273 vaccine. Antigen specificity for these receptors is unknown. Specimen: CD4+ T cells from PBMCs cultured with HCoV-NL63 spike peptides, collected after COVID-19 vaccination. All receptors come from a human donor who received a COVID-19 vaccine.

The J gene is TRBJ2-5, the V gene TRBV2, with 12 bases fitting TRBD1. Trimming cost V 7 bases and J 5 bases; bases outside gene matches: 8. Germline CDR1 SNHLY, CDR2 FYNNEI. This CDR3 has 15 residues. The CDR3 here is CASMGQGARGETQYF. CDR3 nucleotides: TGTGCCAGCATGGGACAGGGGGCCCGAGGGGAGACCCAGTACTTC.

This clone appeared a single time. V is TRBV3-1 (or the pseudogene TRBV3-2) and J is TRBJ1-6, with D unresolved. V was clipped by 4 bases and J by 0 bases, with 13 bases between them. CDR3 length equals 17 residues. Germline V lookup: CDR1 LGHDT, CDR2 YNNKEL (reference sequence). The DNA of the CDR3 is TGTGCCAGCAGCCCCCATCCGTTCGGCTCCTATAATTCACCCCTCCACTTT. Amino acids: CASSPHPFGSYNSPLHF.

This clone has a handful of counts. Written as DNA, the CDR3 is TGTGCCAGCAGCTTAGTGGCACAGAACACTGAAGCTTTCTTT. Protein sequence: CASSLVAQNTEAFF. The chain is built from TRBV7-9 and TRBJ1-1; the D is unclear. This CDR3 is 14 amino acids long. V was cut by 1 base and J by 1 base, with 7 bases left in between. Germline V gene lookup returns CDR1 SEHNR and CDR2 FQNEAQ (reference sequence).

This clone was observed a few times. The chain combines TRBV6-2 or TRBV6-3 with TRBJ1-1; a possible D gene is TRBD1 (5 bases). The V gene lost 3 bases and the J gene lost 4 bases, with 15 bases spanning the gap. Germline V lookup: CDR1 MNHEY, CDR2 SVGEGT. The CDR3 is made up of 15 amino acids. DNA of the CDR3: TGTGCCAGCAGTTATGGACGGGACTATGGCACTGAAGCTTTCTTT. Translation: CASSYGRDYGTEAFF.

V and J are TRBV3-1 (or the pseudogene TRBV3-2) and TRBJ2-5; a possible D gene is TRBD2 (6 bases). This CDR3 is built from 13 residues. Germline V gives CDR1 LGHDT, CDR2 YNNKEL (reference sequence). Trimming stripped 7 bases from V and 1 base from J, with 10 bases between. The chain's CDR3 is CASTGTPQETQYF. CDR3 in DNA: TGTGCCAGCACCGGGACTCCCCAAGAGACCCAGTACTTC.

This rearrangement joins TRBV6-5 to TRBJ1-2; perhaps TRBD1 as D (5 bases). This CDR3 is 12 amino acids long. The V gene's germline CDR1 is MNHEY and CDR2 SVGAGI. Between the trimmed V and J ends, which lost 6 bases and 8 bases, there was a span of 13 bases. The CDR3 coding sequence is TGTGCCAGCAGAAAGGAGACAGACGGCTACACCTTC. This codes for CASRKETDGYTF.

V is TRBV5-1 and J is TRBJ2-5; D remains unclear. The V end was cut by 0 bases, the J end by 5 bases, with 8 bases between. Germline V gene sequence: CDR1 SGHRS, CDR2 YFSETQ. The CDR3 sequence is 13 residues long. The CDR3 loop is CASSLAAFETQYF. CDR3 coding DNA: TGCGCCAGCAGCTTGGCTGCTTTCGAGACCCAGTACTTC.

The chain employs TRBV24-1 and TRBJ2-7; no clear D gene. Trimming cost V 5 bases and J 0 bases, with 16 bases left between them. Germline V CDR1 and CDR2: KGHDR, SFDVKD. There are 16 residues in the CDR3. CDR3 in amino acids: CATSAPQYATSYEQYF. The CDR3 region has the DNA TGTGCCACCAGTGCCCCCCAATATGCCACCTCCTACGAGCAGTACTTC.